This TCR beta chain came from a study of T cell repertoires in cytomegalovirus infection. On the study more broadly: Shared public TCR beta signatures pointed to both CMV infection and a matching HLA type.

This CDR3 spans 15 amino acids. V was cut by 10 bases and J by 0 bases, with 16 bases left in between. CDR1 MNHNS and CDR2 SASEGT come from the germline V gene. MiXCR, run by TCRdb on the reads, gives a single entry per CDR3 protein. Seen here are 650,000 to 850,000 distinct CDR3 sequences, around 29% observed once, and the top ten hold around 14%. Study outcomes and limitations: Ex vivo responses were dominated by HLA-C-restricted CMV-specific TCR beta clonotypes. Cumulative frequency of public TCR beta families picked out carriers of CMV plus the relevant HLA.

This clonotype turned up a few times. Its antigen remains unidentified. The source was cultured CD8+ T cells from PBMCs, collected from culture after CMV antigen stimulation. The chain links TRBV6-1 to TRBJ1-5, with D maybe TRBD1 (5 bases). The receptor was isolated from a human donor in good health (CMV status not recorded). Some clones in this sample may be carry-over from other donors' samples. CDR3 sequence: CATLGAWDSNQPQHF. As DNA, the CDR3 is TGTGCCACCTTAGGGGCCTGGGATAGCAATCAGCCCCAGCATTTT.